These 20 T cell receptor beta chains originate from one sample sequenced in a study of cytomegalovirus exposure and HLA in healthy donors. Amplification used 60 Vbeta primers and 13 Jbeta primers. The assay was immunoSEQ multiplex PCR, and TCRdb's table has in-frame clones only and misses some. The sample holds some 180,000 clones; about 80% are singletons and the top ten take 3.7%. The sequenced sample consisted of PBMCs. Receptors were obtained from a woman aged 55-75 years in good health and CMV-seropositive.

The V gene is TRBV28, the J gene TRBJ2-2; D remains unclear. The V gene lost 7 bases and the J gene lost 8 bases, with 17 bases spanning the gap. The germline gives CDR1 MDHEN, CDR2 SYDVKM. The CDR3 is 14 amino acids. The CDR3: CASIISRPGGELFF. As DNA, the CDR3 is TGTGCCAGCATTATTTCTAGGCCCGGAGGGGAGCTGTTTTTT.

The V gene is TRBV19, the J gene TRBJ2-5; maybe TRBD1 (8 bases). The J call may be incorrect, as the DNA end agrees better with TRBJ2-7. CDR1 is LNHDA, CDR2 SQIVND, per germline (reference sequence). The CDR3 consists of 15 residues. Here the CDR3 reads CASSDRGQGGYEQYF. The CDR3 DNA is TGTGCCAGTAGTGACCGCGGACAGGGAGGGTACGAGCAGTACTTC.

The chain employs TRBV30 and TRBJ1-5; 8 bases are a match to TRBD1. This CDR3 has 15 amino acids. Per germline, CDR1 GTSNPN and CDR2 SVGIG (reference sequence). Losses at the gene ends were 1 base for V and 4 bases for J; bases not matched to a gene: 6. The CDR3 DNA follows: TGTGCCTGGAGTGGGGGCCAGGGGGCGAATCAGCCCCAGCATTTT. This encodes CAWSGGQGANQPQHF.

The chain couples TRBV19 to TRBJ2-5, with 10 bases aligning to TRBD1. The end of the DNA is better explained by TRBJ2-7, so the J call may be wrong. This CDR3 has 14 residues. Looked up from germline, CDR1 is LNHDA and CDR2 is SQIVND (reference sequence). The CDR3 is CASASGTGVYEQYF. CDR3 DNA sequence: TGTGCCAGTGCCTCCGGGACAGGGGTCTACGAGCAGTACTTC.

The DNA of the CDR3 is TGTGCCAGCAGCTTAGGAGTTGATACGCAGTATTTT. Protein sequence: CASSLGVDTQYF. V usage is TRBV7-2 and J usage is TRBJ2-3; D is ambiguous. CDR1 SGHTA and CDR2 FQGNSA come from the germline V gene. The CDR3 contains 12 residues. V was pared by 1 base and J by 6 bases, with 5 bases between.

The genes are TRBV9 and TRBJ1-2; a weak D match, TRBD1 (6 bases). In germline, CDR1 is SGDLS, CDR2 YYNGEE. The CDR3 runs 14 residues. The ends were cut back, 3 bases at V and 4 bases at J, with 13 bases in the middle. Here the CDR3 reads CASSGRTALYGYTF. The CDR3 DNA reads as TGTGCCAGCAGCGGCCGGACAGCCCTCTATGGCTACACCTTC. The full variable domain, its missing parts supplied by reference TRBV9 and TRBJ1-2, is DSGVTQTPKHLITATGQRVTLRCSPRSGDLSVYWYQQSLDQGLQFLIQYYNGEERAKGNILERFSAQQFPDLHSELNLSSLELGDSALYFCASSGRTALYGYTFGSGTRLTVV.

This chain joins TRBV5-1 and TRBJ2-3, with TRBD2 matching 12 bases. The CDR3 totals 16 residues. V was clipped by 0 bases and J by 4 bases; unmatched bases: 3. The germline V gene encodes CDR1 SGHRS and CDR2 YFSETQ. CDR3 amino acids: CASSLAGLAGPDTQYF. The CDR3 region has the DNA TGCGCCAGCAGCTTGGCCGGACTAGCGGGGCCAGATACGCAGTATTTT.

This chain connects TRBV18 to TRBJ1-3; D is unresolved. The V gene lost 5 bases and the J gene lost 7 bases, with 18 bases spanning the gap. Germline CDR1 is KGHSH and CDR2 is LQKENI. This CDR3 contains 15 residues. For the CDR3, the DNA is TGTGCCAGCTCATCCGAGGGAGGATTTCGCAACACCATATATTTT. It specifies CASSSEGGFRNTIYF.

The chain uses TRBV27 and TRBJ1-1; 10 nucleotides line up with TRBD1. V shed 0 bases and J 7 bases; nucleotides not matched to a gene: 5. This CDR3 region has 15 residues. Germline V gives CDR1 MNHEY, CDR2 SMNVEV (reference sequence). This CDR3 is CASSLSVGTGVEAFF. The CDR3 region has the DNA TGTGCCAGCAGTTTATCTGTGGGGACAGGGGTTGAAGCTTTCTTT.

This clone has only a few counts. This rearrangement joins TRBV18 to TRBJ1-2, with a tentative D call TRBD1 (6 bases). Germline V gene data show CDR1 as KGHSH and CDR2 as LQKENI. The CDR3 consists of 12 residues. V was trimmed by 4 bases and J by 8 bases, leaving 11 bases between them. CDR3 coding DNA: TGTGCCAGCTCACACAGGGACGGGGGCTACACCTTC. It yields the protein CASSHRDGGYTF.

The genes are TRBV2 and TRBJ1-1; D gene ambiguous. Germline values: CDR1 SNHLY, CDR2 FYNNEI. The CDR3 runs 15 residues. V shed 6 bases and J shed 1 base, with 15 bases lying between them. The CDR3 sequence is CASSQTRSRNTEAFF. The CDR3 coding sequence is TGTGCCAGCAGCCAAACCCGGAGTCGGAACACTGAAGCTTTCTTT. Variable domain in full (rest from reference TRBV2 and TRBJ1-1): EPEVTQTPSHQVTQMGQEVILRCVPISNHLYFYWYRQILGQKVEFLVSFYNNEISEKSEIFDDQFSVERPDGSNFTLKIRSTKLEDSAMYFCASSQTRSRNTEAFFGQGTRLTVV.

This clone came up once. This sequence joins TRBV28 and TRBJ1-4, with D maybe TRBD1 (6 bases). The CDR3 is 24 residues long. Germline CDR1 reads MDHEN; CDR2 reads SYDVKM. V lost 3 bases to trimming and J lost 0 bases, with 35 bases between them. CDR3 DNA: TGTGCCAGCAGTTTTGAGATGGTGGGTGTCACCGAACAACAGGGACTAACAACTAATGAAAAACTGTTTTTT. Residues: CASSFEMVGVTEQQGLTTNEKLFF.

CDR3 DNA sequence: TGTGCCAGCAGCTTGGGTGGGGGACAGGGAGGACAGTATTTT. It translates to CASSLGGGQGGQYF. This chain links TRBV5-4 with TRBJ2-3, with 9 bases matching TRBD1. The CDR3 is 14 residues long. CDR1 and CDR2 from the germline V gene are SGHNT and YYREEE (reference sequence). V was clipped by 0 bases and J by 12 bases; unmatched bases: 8.

This clone was detected once. The J gene is TRBJ1-1, the V gene TRBV7-6, with 8 bases aligning to TRBD1. The CDR3 length is 14 residues. CDR1 SGHVS and CDR2 FNYEAQ come from the germline V gene. J lost 8 bases, V lost 2 bases, and 7 bases had no gene match. The DNA of the CDR3 is TGTGCCAGCAGCTTACAGGGGGCGAATACGGAAGCTTTCTTT. This gives the protein CASSLQGANTEAFF.

The chain uses TRBV27 and TRBJ1-5, with 11 positions matching TRBD1. The CDR3 runs 18 residues. The trim removed 1 base at V and 1 base at J, leaving 6 bases unmatched. The germline gives CDR1 MNHEY, CDR2 SMNVEV (reference sequence). CDR3 sequence reads: CASSLLGGQGGSNQPQHF. The CDR3 coding sequence is TGTGCCAGCAGTTTATTAGGGGGACAGGGGGGAAGCAATCAGCCCCAGCATTTT.

CDR3 nucleotide sequence: TGTGCCAGCAGCCCTCACCAGGGCACCGCTAATGAAAAACTGTTTTTT. The encoded protein is CASSPHQGTANEKLFF. This chain uses TRBV28 with TRBJ1-4; D might be TRBD1 (5 bases). Germline V gene data show CDR1 as MDHEN and CDR2 as SYDVKM. The V gene lost 6 bases and the J gene lost 3 bases, with 17 bases spanning the gap. The CDR3 runs to 16 residues.

The chain uses TRBV6-1 and TRBJ2-4, with 7 bases fitting TRBD2. Trimming took 3 bases from V and 2 from J; bases not matched to a gene: 7. There are 16 residues in the CDR3. Germline V lookup: CDR1 MNHNS, CDR2 SASEGT. Here the CDR3 DNA reads TGTGCCAGCAGTGAGAGGTTGGGGGGGTCCAAAAACATTCAGTACTTC. Amino acids: CASSERLGGSKNIQYF.

The V call is TRBV6-6, the J call TRBJ1-4; no firm D call. CDR1 is MNHNY, CDR2 SVGAGI, per germline (reference sequence). Trimming pared 4 bases from V and 8 bases from J, leaving 11 bases between. CDR3 length equals 13 residues. The CDR3 loop reads CASSSSYVEKLFF. Here the CDR3 DNA reads TGTGCCAGCAGTTCCTCCTACGTGGAAAAACTGTTTTTT.

The chain employs TRBV20-1 and TRBJ1-2, with TRBD1 matching over 9 bases. V lost 5 bases, J lost 6 bases, and 1 base stayed unmatched. Germline values: CDR1 DFQATT, CDR2 SNEGSKA (reference sequence). The CDR3 is 11 residues long. This CDR3 reads CSARTGDGYTF. The CDR3 DNA reads TGCAGTGCTCGGACAGGGGATGGCTACACCTTC.

For the CDR3, the DNA is TGCGCCAGCAGCTTATCTTGGACTAGCGGGGGGAAAGCCTACGAGCAGTACTTC. Translation: CASSLSWTSGGKAYEQYF. The chain carries TRBV5-1 and TRBJ2-7, with TRBD2 identical over 14 bases. With 2 bases clipped from V and 2 bases from J, the junction kept 9 bases outside the gene matches. CDR1 is SGHRS, CDR2 YFSETQ, per germline. The CDR3 is 18 amino acids. Full variable domain (outside the CDR3, taken from reference TRBV5-1 and TRBJ2-7): KAGVTQTPRYLIKTRGQQVTLSCSPISGHRSVSWYQQTPGQGLQFLFEYFSETQRNKGNFPGRFSGRQFSNSRSEMNVSTLELGDSALYLCASSLSWTSGGKAYEQYFGPGTRLTVT.